This T cell receptor beta chain was identified in a study of identical twins. Per germline, CDR1 DFQATT and CDR2 SNEGSKA (reference sequence). This CDR3 contains 17 residues. V lost 1 base and J lost 2, with 19 bases in between. Each CDR3 protein is one row after TCRdb ran MiXCR on the 5' RACE reads. The sample records over 500,000 distinct CDR3 sequences, 20% to 25% being singletons. The sample was also linked to a second study, of T cells expressing NK-cell markers. That investigation notes: Each of roughly six donors carried dominant NKG2C+ clonotypes accounting for about 1.0-8% of CD8+ T cells.

The sample was CD4+ T cells sorted from blood. The TCR originated in a woman aged 18-35 years in good health. This rearrangement joins TRBV20-1 to TRBJ2-3; weak D call: TRBD2 (5 bases). The CDR3 DNA reads as TGCAGTGCTAGAGGATCCGGGTCTAGCAGATACACAGATACGCAGTATTTT. It translates to CSARGSGSSRYTDTQYF.